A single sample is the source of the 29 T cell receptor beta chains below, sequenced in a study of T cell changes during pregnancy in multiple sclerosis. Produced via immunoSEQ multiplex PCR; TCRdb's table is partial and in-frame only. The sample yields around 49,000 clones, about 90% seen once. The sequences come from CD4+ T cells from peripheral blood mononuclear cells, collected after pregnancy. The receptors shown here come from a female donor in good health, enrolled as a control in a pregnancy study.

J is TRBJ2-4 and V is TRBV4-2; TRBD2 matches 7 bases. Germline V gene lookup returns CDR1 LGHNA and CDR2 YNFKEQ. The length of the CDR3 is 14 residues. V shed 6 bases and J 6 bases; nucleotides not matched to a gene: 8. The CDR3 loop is CASSYAGEGNIQYF. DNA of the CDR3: TGTGCCAGCAGTTACGCGGGGGAGGGAAACATTCAGTACTTC.

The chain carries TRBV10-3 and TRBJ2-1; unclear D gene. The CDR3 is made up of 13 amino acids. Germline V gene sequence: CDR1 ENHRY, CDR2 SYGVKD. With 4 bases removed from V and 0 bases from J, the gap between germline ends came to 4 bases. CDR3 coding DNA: TGTGCCATCAGTGCAGACTCCTACAATGAGCAGTTCTTC. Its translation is CAISADSYNEQFF.

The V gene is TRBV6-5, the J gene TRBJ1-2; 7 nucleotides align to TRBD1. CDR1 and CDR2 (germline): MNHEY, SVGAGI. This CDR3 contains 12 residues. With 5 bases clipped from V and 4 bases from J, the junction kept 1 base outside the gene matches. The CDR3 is CASSGTAYGYTF. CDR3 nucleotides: TGTGCCAGCAGTGGGACAGCCTATGGCTACACCTTC.

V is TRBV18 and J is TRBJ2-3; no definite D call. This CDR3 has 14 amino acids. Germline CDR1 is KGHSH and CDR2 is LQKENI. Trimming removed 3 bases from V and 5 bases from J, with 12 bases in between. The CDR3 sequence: CASSPELPGDTQYF. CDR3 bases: TGTGCCAGCTCACCCGAACTCCCCGGAGATACGCAGTATTTT.

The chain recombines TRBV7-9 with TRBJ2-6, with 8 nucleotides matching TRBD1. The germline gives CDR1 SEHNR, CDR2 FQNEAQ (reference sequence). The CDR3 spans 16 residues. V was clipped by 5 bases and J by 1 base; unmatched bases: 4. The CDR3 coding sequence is TGTGCCAGCAGCACCCGACAGGGGTCTGGGGCCAACGTCCTGACTTTC. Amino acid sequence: CASSTRQGSGANVLTF.

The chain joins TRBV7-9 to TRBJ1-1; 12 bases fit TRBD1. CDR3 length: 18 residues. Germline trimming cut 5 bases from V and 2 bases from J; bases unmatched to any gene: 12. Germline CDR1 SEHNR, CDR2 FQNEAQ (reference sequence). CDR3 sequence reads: CASSPRDRGQVGNTEAFF. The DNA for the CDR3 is TGTGCCAGCAGCCCCCGGGACAGGGGGCAGGTAGGAAACACTGAAGCTTTCTTT.

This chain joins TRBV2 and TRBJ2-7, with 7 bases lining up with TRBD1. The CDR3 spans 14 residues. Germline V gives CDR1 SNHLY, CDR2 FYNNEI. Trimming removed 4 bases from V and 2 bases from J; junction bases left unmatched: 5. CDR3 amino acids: CASSGQGTTYEQYF. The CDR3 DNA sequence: TGTGCCAGCAGTGGACAGGGAACTACCTACGAGCAGTACTTC.

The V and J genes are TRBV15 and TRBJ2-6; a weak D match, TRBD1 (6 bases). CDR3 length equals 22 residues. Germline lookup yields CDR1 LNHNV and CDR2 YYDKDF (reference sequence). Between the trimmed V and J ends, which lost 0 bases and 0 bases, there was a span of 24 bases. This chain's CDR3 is CATSRESLSGTGWYSGANVLTF. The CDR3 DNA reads TGTGCCACCAGCAGAGAATCCTTATCGGGCACAGGGTGGTACTCTGGGGCCAACGTCCTGACTTTC.

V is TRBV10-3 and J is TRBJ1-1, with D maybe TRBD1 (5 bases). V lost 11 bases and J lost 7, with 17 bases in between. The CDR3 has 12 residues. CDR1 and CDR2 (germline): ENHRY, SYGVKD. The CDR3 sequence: CASKDTTYEAFF. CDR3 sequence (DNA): TGTGCCTCTAAGGACACCACTTATGAAGCTTTCTTT.

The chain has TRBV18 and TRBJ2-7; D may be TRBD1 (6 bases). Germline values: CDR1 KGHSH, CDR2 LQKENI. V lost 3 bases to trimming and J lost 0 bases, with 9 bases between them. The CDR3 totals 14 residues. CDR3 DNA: TGTGCCAGCTCACCCCGGACAGACTCCTACGAGCAGTACTTC. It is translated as CASSPRTDSYEQYF.

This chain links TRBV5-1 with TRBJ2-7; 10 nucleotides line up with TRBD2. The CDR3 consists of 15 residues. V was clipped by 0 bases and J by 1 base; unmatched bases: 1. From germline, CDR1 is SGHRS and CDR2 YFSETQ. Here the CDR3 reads CASSLELAGSYEQYF. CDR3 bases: TGCGCCAGCAGCTTGGAACTAGCGGGGTCCTACGAGCAGTACTTC.

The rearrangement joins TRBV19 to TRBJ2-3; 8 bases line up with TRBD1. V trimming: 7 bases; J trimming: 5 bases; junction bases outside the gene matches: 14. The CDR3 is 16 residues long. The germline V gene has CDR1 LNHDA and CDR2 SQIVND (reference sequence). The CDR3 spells CASNTPRQGAQDTQYF. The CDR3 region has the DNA TGTGCCAGTAATACGCCAAGGCAGGGGGCGCAAGATACGCAGTATTTT.

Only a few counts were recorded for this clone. CDR3 coding DNA: TGTGCCTGGAGTGTTTCCAGCGAGCAGTACTTC. It codes for CAWSVSSEQYF. J is TRBJ2-7 and V is TRBV30; D call uncertain. CDR3 length equals 11 residues. CDR1 GTSNPN and CDR2 SVGIG come from the germline V gene (reference sequence). Trimming took 0 bases from V and 6 from J, leaving 6 bases between them. Combining the CDR3 with reference TRBV30 and TRBJ2-7 gives the whole variable domain SQTIHQWPATLVQPVGSPLSLECTVEGTSNPNLYWYRQAAGRGLQLLFYSVGIGQISSEVPQNLSASRPQDRQFILSSKKLLLSDSGFYLCAWSVSSEQYFGPGTRLTVT.

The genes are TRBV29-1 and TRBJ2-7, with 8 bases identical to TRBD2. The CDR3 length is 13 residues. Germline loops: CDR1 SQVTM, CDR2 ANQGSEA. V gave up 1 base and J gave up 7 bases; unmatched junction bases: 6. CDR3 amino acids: CSVEAAGVGEQYF. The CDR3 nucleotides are TGCAGCGTTGAAGCAGCGGGAGTGGGGGAGCAGTACTTC.

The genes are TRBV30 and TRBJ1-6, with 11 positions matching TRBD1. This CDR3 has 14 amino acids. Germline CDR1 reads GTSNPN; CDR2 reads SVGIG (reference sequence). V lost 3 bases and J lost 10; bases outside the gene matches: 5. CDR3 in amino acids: CAWRTGQGVSPLHF. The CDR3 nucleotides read TGTGCCTGGAGGACGGGACAGGGGGTCTCACCCCTCCACTTT.

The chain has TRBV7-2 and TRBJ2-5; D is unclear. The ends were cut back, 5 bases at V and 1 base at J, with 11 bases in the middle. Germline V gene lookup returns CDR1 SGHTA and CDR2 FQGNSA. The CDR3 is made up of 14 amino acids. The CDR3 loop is CASSRAAVQETQYF. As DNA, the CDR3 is TGTGCCAGCAGCCGAGCCGCTGTCCAAGAGACCCAGTACTTC.

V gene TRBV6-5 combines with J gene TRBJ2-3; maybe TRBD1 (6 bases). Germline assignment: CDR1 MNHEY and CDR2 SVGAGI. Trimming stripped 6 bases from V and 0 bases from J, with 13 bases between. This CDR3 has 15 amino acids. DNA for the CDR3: TGTGCCAGCAGGAAGGGGGAAACGAGCACAGATACGCAGTATTTT. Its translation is CASRKGETSTDTQYF.

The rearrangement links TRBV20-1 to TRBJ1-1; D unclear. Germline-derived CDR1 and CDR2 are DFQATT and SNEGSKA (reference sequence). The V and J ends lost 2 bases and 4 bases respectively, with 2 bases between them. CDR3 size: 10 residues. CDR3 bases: TGCAGTGCTAGACGCACTGAAGCTTTCTTT. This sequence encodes CSARRTEAFF.

Here the CDR3 reads CASSQVPFAIGTGGFKAFF. Written as DNA, the CDR3 is TGCGCCAGCAGCCAAGTTCCCTTCGCCATAGGGACAGGGGGCTTTAAAGCTTTCTTT. The chain has TRBV4-1 and TRBJ1-1; 12 bases match TRBD1. The V gene end was trimmed by 1 base and the J gene end by 9 bases; junction bases not matched to a gene: 18. CDR3 size: 19 residues. Germline V gives CDR1 MGHRA, CDR2 YSYEKL.

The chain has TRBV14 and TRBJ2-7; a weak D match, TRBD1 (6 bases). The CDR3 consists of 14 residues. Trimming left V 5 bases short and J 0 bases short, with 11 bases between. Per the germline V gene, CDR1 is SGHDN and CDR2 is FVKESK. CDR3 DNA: TGTGCCAGCAGCTTTACAGGGCGCTCCTACGAGCAGTACTTC. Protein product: CASSFTGRSYEQYF.

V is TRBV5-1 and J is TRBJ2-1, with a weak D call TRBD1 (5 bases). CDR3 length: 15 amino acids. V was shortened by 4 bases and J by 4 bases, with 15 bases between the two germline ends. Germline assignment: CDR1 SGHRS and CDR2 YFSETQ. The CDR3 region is CASSLDSPRYNEQFF. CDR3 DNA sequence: TGCGCCAGCAGCCTAGACAGCCCAAGGTACAATGAGCAGTTCTTC.

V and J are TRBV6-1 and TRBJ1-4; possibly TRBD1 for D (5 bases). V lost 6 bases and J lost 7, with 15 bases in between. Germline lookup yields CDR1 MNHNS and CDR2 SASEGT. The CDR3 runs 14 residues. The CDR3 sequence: CASREGFRGEKLFF. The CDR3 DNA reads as TGTGCCAGCAGGGAGGGGTTTCGAGGTGAAAAACTGTTTTTT.

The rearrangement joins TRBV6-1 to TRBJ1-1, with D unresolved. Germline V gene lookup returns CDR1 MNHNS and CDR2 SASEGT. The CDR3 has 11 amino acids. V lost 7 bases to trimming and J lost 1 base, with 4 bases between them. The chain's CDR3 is CASNKNTEAFF. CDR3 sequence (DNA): TGTGCCAGCAACAAGAACACTGAAGCTTTCTTT.

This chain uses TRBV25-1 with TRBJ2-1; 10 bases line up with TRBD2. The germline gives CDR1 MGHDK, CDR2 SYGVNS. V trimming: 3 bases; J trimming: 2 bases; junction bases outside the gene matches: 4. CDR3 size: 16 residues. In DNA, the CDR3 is TGTGCCAGCAGTGATCGAACTAGCGGGACCTACAATGAGCAGTTCTTC. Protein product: CASSDRTSGTYNEQFF.

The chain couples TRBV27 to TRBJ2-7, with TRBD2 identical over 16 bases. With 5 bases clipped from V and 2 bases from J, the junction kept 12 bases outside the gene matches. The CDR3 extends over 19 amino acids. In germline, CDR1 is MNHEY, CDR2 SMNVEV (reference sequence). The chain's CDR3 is CASSPFVGLAGGTTYEQYF. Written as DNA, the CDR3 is TGTGCCAGCAGTCCCTTCGTGGGACTAGCGGGAGGGACTACCTACGAGCAGTACTTC.

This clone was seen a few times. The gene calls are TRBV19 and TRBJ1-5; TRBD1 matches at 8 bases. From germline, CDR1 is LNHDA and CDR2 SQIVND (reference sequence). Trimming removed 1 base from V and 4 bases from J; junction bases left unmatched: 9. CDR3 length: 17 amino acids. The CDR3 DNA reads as TGTGCCAGTAGTATAGCCCCCTCTACAGGGGGTAATCAGCCCCAGCATTTT. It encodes CASSIAPSTGGNQPQHF.

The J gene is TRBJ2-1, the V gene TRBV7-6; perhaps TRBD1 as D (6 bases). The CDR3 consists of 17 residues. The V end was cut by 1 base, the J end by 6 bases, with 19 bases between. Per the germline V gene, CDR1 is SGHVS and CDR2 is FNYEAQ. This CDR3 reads CASSLGAAPQGRNEQFF. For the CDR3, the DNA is TGTGCCAGCAGCTTAGGAGCCGCGCCACAGGGCCGCAATGAGCAGTTCTTC.

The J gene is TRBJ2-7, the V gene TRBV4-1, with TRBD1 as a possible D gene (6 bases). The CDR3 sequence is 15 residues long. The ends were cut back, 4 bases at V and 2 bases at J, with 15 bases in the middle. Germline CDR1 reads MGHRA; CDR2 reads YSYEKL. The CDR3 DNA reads TGCGCCAGCAGCCCAGTCCGACAGGCTGCCTACGAGCAGTACTTC. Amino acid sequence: CASSPVRQAAYEQYF.

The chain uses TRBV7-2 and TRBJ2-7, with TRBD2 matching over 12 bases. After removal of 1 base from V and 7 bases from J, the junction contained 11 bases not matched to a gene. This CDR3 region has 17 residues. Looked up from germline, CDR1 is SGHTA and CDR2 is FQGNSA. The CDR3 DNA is TGTGCCAGCAGCTTAGTACTGTCTAGCGGGAGGGGATGGGAGCAGTACTTC. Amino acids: CASSLVLSSGRGWEQYF. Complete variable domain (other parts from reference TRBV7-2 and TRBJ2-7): GAGVSQSPSNKVTEKGKDVELRCDPISGHTALYWYRQSLGQGLEFLIYFQGNSAPDKSGLPSDRFSAERTGGSVSTLTIQRTQQEDSAVYLCASSLVLSSGRGWEQYFGPGTRLTVT.